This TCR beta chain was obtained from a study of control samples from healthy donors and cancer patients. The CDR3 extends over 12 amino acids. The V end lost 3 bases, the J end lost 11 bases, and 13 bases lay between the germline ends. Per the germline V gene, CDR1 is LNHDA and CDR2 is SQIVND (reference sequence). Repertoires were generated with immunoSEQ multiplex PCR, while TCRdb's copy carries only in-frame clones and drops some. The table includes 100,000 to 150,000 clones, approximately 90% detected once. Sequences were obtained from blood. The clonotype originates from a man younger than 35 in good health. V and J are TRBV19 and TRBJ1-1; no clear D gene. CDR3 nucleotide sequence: TGTGCCAGTAGTATGGATCAGGTAACTGCTTTCTTT. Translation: CASSMDQVTAFF.